These 14 T cell receptor beta chains share one sample of origin, sequenced in a study of vaccination and CD4 T cells after COVID-19 (dated by TCRdb to 2021 to 2024). Library preparation used PCR. The run used an Illumina iSeq 100. TCR sequencing of DNA from cultured CD4+ T cells used the Oncomine TCR Beta short-read assay at the Johns Hopkins FTIC core. TCRdb applied fastp at Q25 and MiXCR to the public reads, then kept only in-frame beta chains. Each entry merges the rows of one CDR3 protein and shows their most common DNA and genes. For this sample the table gives about 14,000 distinct CDR3 sequences, of which about 29% were detected only once. Roughly 21% of the sample comes from the top ten. These receptors' targets are unknown. The sample's treatment or condition label, decoded: roughly 10-day PBMC culture with coronavirus spike peptide pools or control peptides (ViraFEST assay). Specimen: cultured CD4+ T cells from blood. All receptors come from a human donor with COVID-19.

J is TRBJ1-5 and V is TRBV21-1. TRBV21-1 is described as a pseudogene. The CDR3 runs to 17 residues. The CDR3 is CASSLRESDRPNQPQHF. CDR3 coding DNA: TGTGCCAGCAGCCTGCGGGAGTCCGACAGACCTAATCAGCCCCAGCATTTT.

J is TRBJ2-4 and V is TRBV20-1; TRBD1 agrees at 7 bases. With V trimmed by 6 bases and J by 2 bases, 4 bases remained unmatched. Looked up from germline, CDR1 is DFQATT and CDR2 is SNEGSKA (reference sequence). The CDR3 is 13 amino acids. The CDR3 nucleotides are TGCAGTGCCCGGACAGGCTCCAAAAACATTCAGTACTTC. Its translation: CSARTGSKNIQYF.

This rearrangement joins TRBV20-1 to TRBJ2-1; 9 bases line up with TRBD2. Germline V gene sequence: CDR1 DFQATT, CDR2 SNEGSKA (reference sequence). The CDR3 covers 13 residues. The V segment lost 3 bases and the J segment 7 bases; nucleotides outside the gene matches: 4. The CDR3 nucleotides are TGCAGTGCTAGGCGCGGGGGGGAAAATGAGCAGTTCTTC. Its protein is CSARRGGENEQFF.

The chain employs TRBV5-4 and TRBJ2-3; TRBD2 matches at 7 bases. J was trimmed by 6 bases and V by 1 base; bases with no gene match: 2. This CDR3 has 13 residues. In germline, CDR1 is SGHNT, CDR2 YYREEE (reference sequence). Here the CDR3 DNA reads TGTGCCAGCAGCTTGACCGGGGGGGATACGCAGTATTTT. Translated, it gives CASSLTGGDTQYF.

This clonotype showed up just a few times. The V gene is TRBV6-1, the J gene TRBJ1-2, with D uncertain. Germline loops: CDR1 MNHNS, CDR2 SASEGT. Trimming removed 7 bases at V and 0 bases at J, with 18 bases between. The CDR3 consists of 16 residues. The CDR3 is CASTWGFGVANYGYTF. DNA for the CDR3: TGTGCCAGCACGTGGGGTTTTGGGGTAGCTAACTATGGCTACACCTTC.

The chain recombines TRBV21-1 with TRBJ1-2; TRBD1 is taken as the D call from the table, unchecked against the DNA. TRBV21-1 is assigned pseudogene status. The CDR3 sequence is 16 residues long. The CDR3 spells CASSLLGTVANYGYTF. CDR3 nucleotide sequence: TGTGCCAGCAGCCTACTGGGGACAGTAGCTAACTATGGCTACACCTTC.

This chain joins TRBV28 and TRBJ1-2; TRBD1 aligns across 7 bases. The CDR3 runs 14 residues. The trim removed 2 bases at V and 4 bases at J, leaving 4 bases unmatched. The germline V gene has CDR1 MDHEN and CDR2 SYDVKM. The CDR3 region has the DNA TGTGCCAGCAGTTTAGACAGGGTCCGCTATGGCTACACCTTC. Encoded protein: CASSLDRVRYGYTF.

By share, this clonotype counts as large (0.1 to 1%). The chain employs TRBV18 and TRBJ2-7; 7 nucleotides line up with TRBD2. The V segment lost 4 bases and the J segment 0 bases; nucleotides outside the gene matches: 3. The length of the CDR3 is 14 residues. The V gene's germline CDR1 is KGHSH and CDR2 LQKENI. CDR3 sequence (DNA): TGTGCCAGCTCACGTCCGGGAGGCTCCTACGAGCAGTACTTC. It yields the protein CASSRPGGSYEQYF. Using reference TRBV18 and TRBJ2-7 for the parts outside the CDR3, the full variable domain is NAGVMQNPRHLVRRRGQEARLRCSPMKGHSHVYWYRQLPEEGLKFMVYLQKENIIDESGMPKERFSAEFPKEGPSILRIQQVVRGDSAAYFCASSRPGGSYEQYFGPGTRLTVT.

This clonotype was seen a handful of times. The chain combines TRBV24-1 with TRBJ2-3, with 11 bases matching TRBD2. V lost 3 bases to trimming and J lost 6 bases; unmatched junction nucleotides: 1. The length of the CDR3 is 14 residues. Germline loops: CDR1 KGHDR, CDR2 SFDVKD. The chain's CDR3 is CATSDTSGSDTQYF. CDR3 nucleotides: TGTGCCACCAGTGATACTAGCGGGAGCGATACGCAGTATTTT.

This clonotype was seen a handful of times. The chain uses TRBV5-1 and TRBJ1-6; TRBD1 matches at 7 bases. The length of the CDR3 is 15 residues. The ends lost 0 bases at V and 7 bases at J; junction bases unmatched: 4. Germline assignment: CDR1 SGHRS and CDR2 YFSETQ. This CDR3 reads CASSLEGAKNSPLHF. The CDR3 DNA reads as TGCGCCAGCAGCTTGGAGGGGGCGAAGAATTCACCCCTCCACTTT.

V is TRBV20-1 and J is TRBJ2-3; 7 positions match TRBD2. Germline assignment: CDR1 DFQATT and CDR2 SNEGSKA (reference sequence). The ends lost 6 bases at V and 6 bases at J; junction bases unmatched: 15. This CDR3 is 15 amino acids long. CDR3 DNA: TGCAGTGCCCCGGCCGGGGCTAGCGGTAGGGATACGCAGTATTTT. Its protein is CSAPAGASGRDTQYF.

This clonotype has more than one count but fewer than ten. The chain recombines TRBV11-2 with TRBJ2-7, with TRBD1 identical over 7 bases. Per the germline V gene, CDR1 is SGHAT and CDR2 is FQNNGV. The CDR3 has 13 amino acids. V lost 5 bases to trimming and J lost 6 bases; unmatched junction nucleotides: 7. The CDR3 reads CASSPGGALEQYF. In nucleotides, the CDR3 is TGTGCCAGCAGCCCAGGGGGAGCCCTCGAGCAGTACTTC.

V is TRBV15 and J is TRBJ1-1; D remains unclear. Trimming stripped 3 bases from V and 2 bases from J, with 10 bases between. Germline V lookup: CDR1 LNHNV, CDR2 YYDKDF (reference sequence). This CDR3 is built from 14 residues. CDR3 sequence: CATSRDRANTEAFF. CDR3 nucleotides: TGTGCCACCAGCAGGGACCGGGCCAACACTGAAGCTTTCTTT.

V gene TRBV6-1 combines with J gene TRBJ1-5; D remains unclear. The CDR3 spans 14 residues. V was pared by 9 bases and J by 5 bases, with 17 bases between. CDR1 and CDR2 (germline): MNHNS, SASEGT. The CDR3 DNA sequence: TGTGCCAGACTGCGGCCCGATCCCCATCAGCCCCAGCATTTT. Protein product: CARLRPDPHQPQHF.